This T cell receptor (beta chain) was profiled in a study of blood T cell repertoires in COVID-19. Looking at the study overall: Sites in the United States, Italy and Spain provided acute and convalescent COVID-19 samples. T cells, B-cell-depleted T cells, or PBMCs supplied cDNA or gDNA.

This CDR3 has 15 residues. CDR1 SGHRS and CDR2 YFSETQ come from the germline V gene. Trimming removed 4 bases from V and 7 bases from J, with 15 bases in between. In the source study's methods: Using reference gene primer amplification, nucleated cell counts were estimated. TCRdb's table, derived via immunoSEQ multiplex PCR, lists solely in-frame clones and lacks some. From that table come the V and J calls and clone size; the DNA was used to work out D and trimming. Among 150,000 to 200,000 clones listed, about 88% were seen once. What was sequenced was peripheral blood. This chain uses TRBV5-1 with TRBJ1-6; D unclear. The receptor's source is a man between 18 and 35 years old with acute or convalescent COVID-19. CDR3 residues: CASSLKGAGNSPLHF. The CDR3 DNA is TGCGCCAGCAGCCTAAAGGGAGCCGGCAATTCACCCCTCCACTTT.